The source of this T cell receptor beta chain is a study of blood T cell repertoires in COVID-19. Looking at the study overall: Samples came from the United States, Italy and Spain, spanning acute and convalescent COVID-19.

Generated by immunoSEQ multiplex PCR, the TCRdb table keeps only in-frame clones and is missing some. The sample holds 470,000 or so clones, nearly 90% seen once. Adults between about 18 and 89 years of age took part from 20 to 25 US areas. Participants' own reports of clinical history determined their cohort assignment. CDR3 size: 14 residues. CDR1 and CDR2 (germline): MNHEY, SVGAGI. V lost 7 bases and J lost 7; bases outside the gene matches: 9. The V gene is TRBV6-5, the J gene TRBJ2-1; 8 bases agree with TRBD2. Sequencing was performed on PBMCs or T cells enriched from blood (not recorded which). This sequence originates from a woman aged 18-30 years with acute COVID-19. The CDR3 region has the DNA TGTGCCAGCACTCGTAGCGGGACGCAGAATGAGCAGTTCTTC. It specifies CASTRSGTQNEQFF.